This T cell receptor (beta chain) derives from a study of blood T cell repertoires in COVID-19 (dated by TCRdb to 2020 to 2021). For the study in its entirety: Collaborator samples came from the United States, Italy and Spain and covered acute and convalescent phases of COVID-19. The prospective study material was composed of cDNA or gDNA derived from T cells, B-cell-depleted T cells, or PBMCs. Deeply sampled blood TCRbeta repertoires from subjects exposed to, actively infected with, or recovered from COVID-19 were included in the dataset. The repertoires were released in a freely available public database meant as a resource for research on the immune response to SARS-CoV-2. Samples were obtained from the ongoing ImmuneRACE study (first 160 participants) and from about 1,300 subjects provided by 6 global collaborators. Sample metadata almost always included a de-identified subject ID, COVID-19 status, age in years and sex. Where available, HLA class I and class II types were taken from metadata supplied by the sample provider and were not determined by assay-based typing.

Points the paper makes about the study in general: The quantity of clinical and demographic metadata differed by source and by participant and was supplied without curation.

This clone has a handful of counts. It lacks a known antigen. No much larger clone is present one base from it, and per-base qualities are unavailable. The germline V gene yields SGHAT for CDR1 and FQNNGV for CDR2. Trimmed from V: 1 base; trimmed from J: 4 bases; junction bases lacking a gene match: 7. The CDR3 has 15 amino acids, counting the end cysteine and phenylalanine. The read is trimmed to its CDR3 DNA, 45 bases read in frame from base 1. TCRbeta CDR3 regions were amplified from genomic DNA by means of the immunoSEQ Assay, a bias-controlled multiplex PCR. Turning to the authors' computational methods: Nucleated cell counts per sample were estimated from amplification of reference gene primers within the assay. Sequence reads were collapsed and filtered to measure the absolute abundance of every unique TCRbeta CDR3 rearrangement. For each sample, productive Simpson clonality was calculated by taking the square root of Simpson's diversity index across productive rearrangements. TCRdb's version of the immuneACCESS table is confined to in-frame rearrangements and falls short of the full clone set. An unresolved V gene accounts for under half of the shortfall where checked; the remainder is of unknown origin. From that table come the V and J calls and clone size; the DNA was used to work out D and trimming. This sample has about 110,000 clones in its table, and more than 70% of those were observed once. The leading ten clones occupy roughly 4% of the sample.

Each collaborating institution followed its own protocols to collect whole blood in K2EDTA tubes. For TCRbeta analysis, collaborator samples were shipped as frozen whole blood, as isolated PBMCs, or as DNA extracted from either sample type. The sample consisted of peripheral blood. Recombination joined TRBV11-2 with TRBJ2-7; the junction holds 7 bases that match TRBD1. The receptor was isolated from a man aged 70 or older with acute or convalescent COVID-19. The nucleotide sequence reads TGTGCCAGCAGCTTAGTGGGAGACAGGGCTTACGAGCAGTACTTC. This yields the protein CASSLVGDRAYEQYF.